This passage covers 4 T cell receptor beta chains from one sample sequenced in a study of T cell changes during pregnancy in multiple sclerosis. The data were produced by immunoSEQ multiplex PCR, yet TCRdb's version contains in-frame clones alone and is incomplete. The sample consists of approximately 20,000 clones, roughly 89% of them appearing once. Here the sequenced sample was CD8+ T cells from peripheral blood mononuclear cells, taken in the third trimester of pregnancy. These receptors came from a female donor in good health, enrolled as a control in a pregnancy study.

The chain uses TRBV6-5 and TRBJ1-6; D possibly corresponds to TRBD1 (5 bases). Germline assignment: CDR1 MNHEY and CDR2 SVGAGI. This CDR3 has 14 residues. Trimming shortened V by 6 bases and J by 8 bases, and 14 bases separated the two germline ends. CDR3 protein: CASRAGWVDSPLHF. CDR3 coding DNA: TGTGCCAGCAGAGCAGGGTGGGTTGATTCACCCCTCCACTTT.

The chain recombines TRBV9 with TRBJ2-1, with D tentatively TRBD2 (5 bases). CDR3 length: 15 amino acids. Germline CDR1 reads SGDLS; CDR2 reads YYNGEE. V lost 0 bases, J lost 0 bases, and 7 bases lay in between. This chain's CDR3 is CASSVGSGSYNEQFF. Here the CDR3 DNA reads TGTGCCAGCAGCGTAGGAAGCGGCTCCTACAATGAGCAGTTCTTC. The whole variable domain, remainder taken from reference TRBV9 and TRBJ2-1, is DSGVTQTPKHLITATGQRVTLRCSPRSGDLSVYWYQQSLDQGLQFLIQYYNGEERAKGNILERFSAQQFPDLHSELNLSSLELGDSALYFCASSVGSGSYNEQFFGPGTRLTVL.

CDR3 sequence (DNA): TGTGCCAGTAGTATCCCTTGGGGGGAGTCTTACAATGAGCAGTTCTTC. Translating gives CASSIPWGESYNEQFF. This rearrangement joins TRBV19 to TRBJ2-1; D may be TRBD2 (6 bases). This CDR3 spans 16 amino acids. Germline V gene sequence: CDR1 LNHDA, CDR2 SQIVND (reference sequence). Trimming removed 3 bases at V and 4 bases at J, with 16 bases between.

This clone was observed a handful of times. The chain combines TRBV19 with TRBJ2-7; a weak D match, TRBD2 (7 bases). Germline lookup yields CDR1 LNHDA and CDR2 SQIVND (reference sequence). V shed 3 bases and J shed 7 bases, with 13 bases lying between them. The CDR3 has 13 residues. The CDR3 spells CASSMSAGAEQYF. Written as DNA, the CDR3 is TGTGCCAGTAGTATGTCGGCGGGGGCTGAGCAGTACTTC.